These 23 T cell receptor beta chains came from one sample sequenced in a study of PD-1 blockade in classical Hodgkin lymphoma. The assay was immunoSEQ multiplex PCR, and TCRdb's table has in-frame clones only and misses some. The repertoire consists of 25,000 to 35,000 clones, with 65% to 75% occurring once and the leading ten covering about a quarter. All the patients suffered relapse after autologous stem cell transplantation, and brentuximab vedotin exposure differed. The material was peripheral blood mononuclear cells (PBMCs), obtained before the second cycle of nivolumab. All receptors come from a human donor with classical Hodgkin lymphoma.

With regard to this clone: At one of its ends the junction is not consistent with the germline gene, which may arise from a read error. The chain carries TRBV11-2 and TRBJ2-1, with TRBD2 matching 14 bases. Germline CDR1 reads SGHAT; CDR2 reads FQNNGV. The CDR3 runs to 15 residues. The CDR3 region has the DNA TGTGCCAGCAGCAACCCGGGACTAGCGGGGGCACGAGGTGTCTTC. As protein: CASSNPGLAGARGVF.

The V gene is TRBV19, the J gene TRBJ1-5; tentatively, D is TRBD1 (5 bases). V shed 5 bases and J shed 6 bases, with 14 bases lying between them. Germline CDR1 and CDR2: LNHDA and SQIVND (reference sequence). The CDR3 contains 14 residues. The CDR3 loop reads CASSPGTGGQPQHF. The DNA for the CDR3 is TGTGCCAGTAGTCCTGGGACGGGAGGTCAGCCCCAGCATTTT.

The chain uses TRBV5-6 and TRBJ2-1; D may be TRBD2 (5 bases). Germline-derived CDR1 and CDR2 are SGHDT and YYEEEE. V was pared by 5 bases and J by 7 bases, with 13 bases between. CDR3 size: 13 residues. The CDR3 DNA is TGTGCCAGCAGTAAGAGGCCGGGGAATGAGCAGTTCTTC. Residues: CASSKRPGNEQFF.

This sequence joins TRBV10-3 and TRBJ1-5; D may be TRBD1 (6 bases). CDR1 and CDR2 (germline): ENHRY, SYGVKD. This CDR3 has 14 amino acids. V lost 4 bases and J 7 bases, leaving 14 bases between the germline ends. This CDR3 is CAISADSFGQPQHF. CDR3 coding DNA: TGTGCCATCAGTGCGGACAGTTTTGGGCAGCCCCAGCATTTT.

V is TRBV18 and J is TRBJ1-1; the D is unclear. The CDR3 runs to 13 residues. Germline V gene data show CDR1 as KGHSH and CDR2 as LQKENI. V shed 5 bases and J shed 1 base, with 8 bases lying between them. CDR3 amino acids: CASSSTENTEAFF. Written as DNA, the CDR3 is TGTGCCAGCTCATCTACAGAGAACACTGAAGCTTTCTTT. Full variable domain (missing parts from reference TRBV18 and TRBJ1-1): NAGVMQNPRHLVRRRGQEARLRCSPMKGHSHVYWYRQLPEEGLKFMVYLQKENIIDESGMPKERFSAEFPKEGPSILRIQQVVRGDSAAYFCASSSTENTEAFFGQGTRLTVV.

The chain is built from TRBV30 and TRBJ2-2; D unclear. CDR3 length: 14 amino acids. The germline V gene has CDR1 GTSNPN and CDR2 SVGIG (reference sequence). V gave up 4 bases and J gave up 6 bases, with 15 bases separating them. CDR3 nucleotide sequence: TGTGCCTGGACCCCGGAACGGGTGGCCGGGGAGCTGTTTTTT. This translates into CAWTPERVAGELFF.

The chain is built from TRBV18 and TRBJ2-1; TRBD1 agrees at 7 bases. The CDR3 sequence is 14 residues long. V was pared by 6 bases and J by 7 bases, with 9 bases of the junction left unmatched. Per the germline V gene, CDR1 is KGHSH and CDR2 is LQKENI. This chain's CDR3 is CASSTGELGNEQFF. The DNA of the CDR3 is TGTGCCAGCTCCACAGGGGAATTAGGTAATGAGCAGTTCTTC.

This clone came up a few times. J is TRBJ2-7 and V is TRBV5-5, with 8 bases identical to TRBD2. Trimming cost V 1 base and J 2 bases; bases outside gene matches: 5. The germline V gene encodes CDR1 SGHKS and CDR2 YYEKEE (reference sequence). CDR3 length: 15 residues. Written as DNA, the CDR3 is TGTGCCAGCAGCTTGTCAATAGCGGGGACCTACGAGCAGTACTTC. Its translation: CASSLSIAGTYEQYF.

This clone has at least ten counts. The chain carries TRBV29-1 and TRBJ1-1; D is undetermined. V was clipped by 5 bases and J by 0 bases, with 1 base between them. The germline CDR1 and CDR2 sequences are SQVTM and ANQGSEA. The length of the CDR3 is 10 residues. CDR3 sequence: CSVMNTEAFF. The CDR3 DNA is TGCAGCGTTATGAACACTGAAGCTTTCTTT.

The J gene is TRBJ2-1, the V gene TRBV27; D not resolved. Trimming stripped 2 bases from V and 4 bases from J, with 12 bases between. The germline gives CDR1 MNHEY, CDR2 SMNVEV (reference sequence). The CDR3 has 15 residues. CDR3 bases: TGTGCCAGCAGTTTAACATCCGATACATACAATGAGCAGTTCTTC. Translating gives CASSLTSDTYNEQFF.

This clone was picked up one time. The genes are TRBV6-5 and TRBJ2-5; the D is unclear. CDR1 MNHEY and CDR2 SVGAGI come from the germline V gene. This CDR3 is built from 11 residues. The germline V and J ends were trimmed by 0 bases and 4 bases, with 0 bases remaining between them. The chain's CDR3 is CASSYSETQYF. Here the CDR3 DNA reads TGTGCCAGCAGTTACTCAGAGACCCAGTACTTC.

This clone was seen only a few times. This sample also contains other DNA sequences that code for the same CDR3. V usage is TRBV7-9 and J usage is TRBJ1-5; TRBD1 matches at 8 bases. Germline V gene sequence: CDR1 SEHNR, CDR2 FQNEAQ (reference sequence). V trimming: 3 bases; J trimming: 3 bases; junction bases outside the gene matches: 1. This CDR3 region has 14 residues. The CDR3 sequence: CASSLTGANQPQHF. The DNA for the CDR3 is TGTGCCAGCAGCTTGACAGGGGCCAATCAGCCCCAGCATTTT. The full variable domain, in which reference TRBV7-9 and TRBJ1-5 provide the parts outside the CDR3, is DTGVSQNPRHKITKRGQNVTFRCDPISEHNRLYWYRQTLGQGPEFLTYFQNEAQLEKSRLLSDRFSAERPKGSFSTLEIQRTEQGDSAMYLCASSLTGANQPQHFGDGTRLSIL.

The chain joins TRBV2 to TRBJ1-3; D possibly corresponds to TRBD1 (5 bases). The length of the CDR3 is 15 residues. In germline, CDR1 is SNHLY, CDR2 FYNNEI. The germline V and J ends were trimmed by 4 bases and 4 bases, with 14 bases remaining between them. The CDR3 reads CASSGVWGSGNTIYF. CDR3 sequence (DNA): TGTGCCAGCAGTGGGGTTTGGGGCTCCGGAAACACCATATATTTT.

The chain combines TRBV19 with TRBJ1-3, with no clear D. This CDR3 is built from 13 residues. Germline lookup yields CDR1 LNHDA and CDR2 SQIVND (reference sequence). Deletions cut 5 bases from V and 3 bases from J, with 8 bases between. In nucleotides, the CDR3 is TGTGCCAGTAGTCGGGTTTATGGAAACACCATATATTTT. Protein sequence: CASSRVYGNTIYF.

The chain is built from TRBV6-6 and TRBJ2-2, with D uncertain. V lost 6 bases and J lost 9, with 8 bases in between. Germline V gene lookup returns CDR1 MNHNY and CDR2 SVGAGI (reference sequence). The CDR3 sequence is 11 residues long. The CDR3 bases are TGTGCCAGCAGCCTAGGGAGGGAGCTGTTTTTT. Translated: CASSLGRELFF.

This clone was counted between two and nine times. V gene TRBV14 combines with J gene TRBJ2-5; no definite D call. CDR3 size: 12 residues. V was cut by 8 bases and J by 3 bases, with 10 bases left in between. The germline CDR1 and CDR2 sequences are SGHDN and FVKESK. The CDR3, as DNA: TGTGCCAGCGCCAGGTGGAAAGAGACCCAGTACTTC. Its protein is CASARWKETQYF.

This clone has only one observation. The rearrangement joins TRBV5-5 to TRBJ2-1; 16 nucleotides align to TRBD2. The CDR3 is made up of 20 amino acids. The germline CDR1 and CDR2 sequences are SGHKS and YYEKEE (reference sequence). The ends lost 4 bases at V and 4 bases at J; junction bases unmatched: 14. CDR3 coding DNA: TGTGCCAGCAGCCGTGTGGGACTAGCGGGAGGGCCCCCCCAATACAATGAGCAGTTCTTC. Encoded protein: CASSRVGLAGGPPQYNEQFF.

The chain joins TRBV6-5 to TRBJ1-2, with no clear D. The germline gives CDR1 MNHEY, CDR2 SVGAGI. This CDR3 has 14 residues. Trimming removed 1 base at V and 9 bases at J, with 15 bases between. Here the CDR3 DNA reads TGTGCCAGCAGTTACTGGGCATCGCCCGGGAGCTACACCTTC. It yields the protein CASSYWASPGSYTF.

This sequence joins TRBV7-2 and TRBJ1-1; 10 bases are a match to TRBD1. From germline, CDR1 is SGHTA and CDR2 FQGNSA. The junction had 9 bases not matched to a gene; V was cut back by 5 bases and J by 6 bases. The CDR3 length is 15 residues. CDR3 amino acids: CASSGQGGPLAEAFF. Here the CDR3 DNA reads TGTGCCAGCAGCGGACAGGGGGGGCCGTTGGCTGAAGCTTTCTTT.

This chain connects TRBV27 to TRBJ2-7, with 9 bases lining up with TRBD2. Germline CDR1 and CDR2: MNHEY and SMNVEV (reference sequence). V trimming: 3 bases; J trimming: 3 bases; junction bases outside the gene matches: 3. This CDR3 region has 14 residues. The CDR3 nucleotides read TGTGCCAGCAGTTTTAGCGGGAGATTCTACGAGCAGTACTTC. This codes for CASSFSGRFYEQYF.

The gene calls are TRBV11-2 and TRBJ2-5; D gene ambiguous. CDR1 and CDR2 from the germline V gene are SGHAT and FQNNGV. The ends were cut back, 5 bases at V and 3 bases at J, with 13 bases in the middle. The CDR3 contains 14 residues. As DNA, the CDR3 is TGTGCCAGCAGCCGCAGGCCTAGGAAAGAGACCCAGTACTTC. Amino acid sequence: CASSRRPRKETQYF.

The CDR3 sequence: CASSYGQTWSAEAFF. In DNA, the CDR3 is TGTGCCAGCAGTTACGGGCAGACCTGGAGCGCTGAAGCTTTCTTT. The chain recombines TRBV6-5 with TRBJ1-1; D not certain. The CDR3 runs 15 residues. CDR1 and CDR2 (germline): MNHEY, SVGAGI. V was clipped by 2 bases and J by 6 bases, with 16 bases between them.

This chain links TRBV11-2 with TRBJ1-3; D uncertain. Germline V gives CDR1 SGHAT, CDR2 FQNNGV. Trimming took off 2 bases at V and 0 bases at J, with 5 bases between the two ends. This CDR3 is 14 amino acids long. CDR3 amino acids: CASSLLSSGNTIYF. DNA for the CDR3: TGTGCCAGCAGCTTATTGAGCTCTGGAAACACCATATATTTT.